Listed below are T cell receptor beta chains from one sample, sequenced in a study of T cell responses to AZD1222 COVID-19 vaccine. This table comes from immunoSEQ multiplex PCR, and its TCRdb copy is limited to in-frame clones, with some not included. The sample consists of more than 100,000 clones, 90% of them appearing once. The sample in question was peripheral blood, obtained on day 0 of AZD1222 vaccination. The origin of the receptors is an adult in good health. Each CDR3 is given with its conserved first and last residue. A D gene is named only where the DNA matches it firmly. The size field is filled for only some rows; it gives once, few, many or a size class.

>17|NA|TRBV5-6|TRBJ1-1|NA
TGTGCCAGCAGCTTCGGAGGGGGGAGTAATATGAACACTGAAGCTTTCTTT
CASSFGGGSNMNTEAFF
>19|NA|TRBV18|TRBJ1-3|NA
TGTGCCAGCTCACCAAGTGCCAGTCCGGGGAAGAGCTCTGGAAACACCATATATTTT
CASSPSASPGKSSGNTIYF
>17|TRBD1|TRBV14|TRBJ2-7|NA
TGTGCCAGCAGCCAAATTGGGATGAGGGGGCGAGCCTACGAGCAGTACTTC
CASSQIGMRGRAYEQYF
>17|TRBD2|TRBV2|TRBJ2-3|once
TGTGCCAGCAGTGTACGGAGGGGCGGGAGTAATACAGATACGCAGTATTTT
CASSVRRGGSNTDTQYF
>14|NA|TRBV3-1/TRBV3-2|TRBJ2-5|NA
TGTGCCAGCAGGGACCTAGCGAGGGGAAAGACCCAGTACTTC
CASRDLARGKTQYF
>16|NA|TRBV4-2|TRBJ1-6|NA
TGTGCCAGCAGTCACGGACAGCCGGTCGATAATTCACCCCTCCACTTT
CASSHGQPVDNSPLHF
>19|TRBD2|TRBV19|TRBJ2-1|NA
TGTGCCAGTAGTACCCGGACTAGCGGGGGAGTCCCCTCCTACAATGAGCAGTTCTTC
CASSTRTSGGVPSYNEQFF
>14|NA|TRBV27|TRBJ1-4|once
TGTGCCAGCAGCCCCGCAGCAACTAATGAAAAACTGTTTTTT
CASSPAATNEKLFF
>15|TRBD2|TRBV7-2|TRBJ2-1|once
TGTGCCAGCAGCTTACGGCGGGGGGCTAGGAATGAGCAGTTCTTC
CASSLRRGARNEQFF
>16|TRBD2|TRBV6-1|TRBJ2-7|NA
TGTGCCAGCAGTGAAGCTGTCGGCGGGAGCTCCTACGAGCAGTACTTC
CASSEAVGGSSYEQYF
>18|NA|TRBV4-1|TRBJ2-7|NA
TGCGCCAGCAGCCAAGATGCGGTGTCGGGGGTGAGCTCCTACGAGCAGTACTTC
CASSQDAVSGVSSYEQYF
>16|NA|TRBV12-5|TRBJ1-1|NA
TGTGCTAGTGGTCCTGGTACGGGCGGGGGGGACACTGAAGCTTTCTTT
CASGPGTGGGDTEAFF
>14|TRBD2|TRBV7-2|TRBJ2-1|NA
TGTGCCAGCAGCCCTATAGCGGGAGGGGTAGGGCAGTTCTTC
CASSPIAGGVGQFF
>12|NA|TRBV28|TRBJ1-1|NA
TGTGCCAGCATCTCCTCTCCCTCCCATGCTTTCTTT
CASISSPSHAFF
>11|NA|TRBV29-1|TRBJ2-1|NA
TGCAGCGCCGGAGGGGTGAGTGAGCAGTTCTTC
CSAGGVSEQFF
>17|NA|TRBV21-1|TRBJ2-2|once
TGTGCCAGCAGCAACGCTGGAAATAACAGGGGATCCGGGGAGCTGTTTTTT
CASSNAGNNRGSGELFF
>15|TRBD1|TRBV7-9|TRBJ2-5|NA
TGTGCCAGCAGTTTATTCCGGGACAGACAAGAGACCCAGTACTTC
CASSLFRDRQETQYF
>15|NA|TRBV7-2|TRBJ2-7|once
TGTGCCAGCAGCATCCAAAACGGACAAAAATACGAGCAGTACTTC
CASSIQNGQKYEQYF
>15|TRBD1|TRBV19|TRBJ1-2|NA
TGTGCCAGTACCCCAATTGACAGGGTCGGGTCTGGCTACACCTTC
CASTPIDRVGSGYTF
>18|NA|TRBV24-1|TRBJ2-3|NA
TGTGCCACCAGTGATTTGGGGACCGCCTCGACCGGACCAGATACGCAGTATTTT
CATSDLGTASTGPDTQYF
>20|TRBD1|TRBV7-8|TRBJ2-1|NA
TGTGCCAGCAGCTTAGTCCGGGACAGGGTACAACTAGAGAACTACAATGAGCAGTTCTTC
CASSLVRDRVQLENYNEQFF
>14|NA|TRBV5-6|TRBJ2-7|NA
TGTGCCAGCAGCCGAACTCCACGCTCCTACGAGCAGTACTTC
CASSRTPRSYEQYF
>18|TRBD2|TRBV2|TRBJ2-1|NA
TGTGCCAGCAGTGGTACGAAAGCGGGAGGGATTTCCTACAATGAGCAGTTCTTC
CASSGTKAGGISYNEQFF
>16|TRBD2|TRBV7-2|TRBJ2-2|NA
TGTGCCAGCAGCCAACTAGCGGGGGCGAACACCGGGGAGCTGTTTTTT
CASSQLAGANTGELFF
>15|NA|TRBV6-5|TRBJ1-6|NA
TGTGCCAGCAGATTGACCGGGACGCATAATTCACCCCTCCACTTT
CASRLTGTHNSPLHF
>15|TRBD1|TRBV11-2|TRBJ1-5|NA
TGTGCCAGCAGCTTAGGGACAGGGATTTATCAGCCCCAGCATTTT
CASSLGTGIYQPQHF
>18|TRBD1|TRBV30|TRBJ1-4|NA
TGTGCCTGGAGTCCAGGGGGCGGAGGAGGCGTGGAGAATGAAAAACTGTTTTTT
CAWSPGGGGGVENEKLFF
>13|NA|TRBV4-3|TRBJ1-1|NA
TGCGCCAGCAGCGACCGATGGGACACTGAAGCTTTCTTT
CASSDRWDTEAFF
>16|TRBD1|TRBV4-3|TRBJ1-2|NA
TGCGCCAGCAGCCAAGGGGTGGACAGGGGTCACTATGGCTACACCTTC
CASSQGVDRGHYGYTF
>15|NA|TRBV6-5|TRBJ2-2|NA
TGTGCCAGCAGTTTTGGACGGCTGAACACCGGGGAGCTGTTTTTT
CASSFGRLNTGELFF
>14|TRBD2|TRBV30|TRBJ2-1|NA
TGTGCCTGGATGGGCGGGAGCCAGGACAATGAGCAGTTCTTC
CAWMGGSQDNEQFF
>14|TRBD1|TRBV6-6|TRBJ1-2|NA
TGTGCCAGCGTTGCGGGACAGGGGTTCTATGGCTACACCTTC
CASVAGQGFYGYTF
>15|NA|TRBV7-7|TRBJ1-2|NA
TGTGCCAGCAGCAATCCCACTCCTAGTAACTATGGCTACACCTTC
CASSNPTPSNYGYTF
>17|NA|TRBV5-1|TRBJ1-6|NA
TGCGCCAGCAGCCCTGGGGAGCGGACGAGGTATAATTCACCCCTCCACTTT
CASSPGERTRYNSPLHF
>15|NA|TRBV19|TRBJ1-6|NA
TGTGCCAGTAGCAAGACAGTTCTCGCCGATTCACCCCTCCACTTT
CASSKTVLADSPLHF
>12|NA|TRBV10-3|TRBJ2-7|NA
TGTGCCATCAGTGCGAAGGGGGACGAGCAGTACTTC
CAISAKGDEQYF
>13|NA|TRBV11-3|TRBJ1-1|NA
TGTGCCAGCAGCTTCGCACCCAACACTGAAGCTTTCTTT
CASSFAPNTEAFF
>17|TRBD1|TRBV9|TRBJ2-7|NA
TGTGCCAGCAGCGGGGGACTGGGGACAGGAATTACCTACGAGCAGTACTTC
CASSGGLGTGITYEQYF
>13|NA|TRBV19|TRBJ1-5|NA
TGTGCCAGTAGTATTCTGGGGGATCAGCCCCAGCATTTT
CASSILGDQPQHF
>15|TRBD1|TRBV11-2|TRBJ1-5|NA
TGTGCCAGCAGCCCCCGGACAGGGCCTAATCAGCCCCAGCATTTT
CASSPRTGPNQPQHF
>13|TRBD1|TRBV7-2|TRBJ1-2|NA
TGTGCCAGCAGCTGGGGACAGGGGGGCGGCTACACCTTC
CASSWGQGGGYTF
>13|NA|TRBV12-3/TRBV12-4|TRBJ2-3|NA
TGTGCCAGCAGTTTAGGGGCTCAAGATACGCAGTATTTT
CASSLGAQDTQYF
>12|NA|TRBV2|TRBJ1-5|NA
TGTGCCACCTCACTGGGGGACCAGCCCCAGCATTTT
CATSLGDQPQHF
>14|NA|TRBV7-6|TRBJ1-6|few
TGTGCCAGCTCGAGGAGCTCCTATAATTCACCCCTCCACTTT
CASSRSSYNSPLHF